This TCR beta chain was observed in a study of blood T cell repertoires in COVID-19. The wider study: Italy, Spain and the United States were the sources of the convalescent and acute COVID-19 samples. PBMCs, B-cell-depleted T cells, or T cells were the source of the cDNA or gDNA that made up the material.

Authors' data handling: Reference gene primers were amplified, and this amplification served to estimate nucleated cell counts. Repertoires were generated with immunoSEQ multiplex PCR, while TCRdb's copy carries only in-frame clones and drops some. V and J calls and clone size are copied from that table; D and trimming were computed from the DNA. The table records 130,000 or so clones, over 80% of them present only once. CDR1 and CDR2 (germline): LNHDA, SQIVND (reference sequence). Germline trimming cut 6 bases from V and 3 bases from J; bases unmatched to any gene: 9. The CDR3 is made up of 17 amino acids.

The chain recombines TRBV19 with TRBJ1-4; 11 nucleotides match TRBD1. The sequenced sample was peripheral blood. The TCR comes from a human donor in a cohort sampled during active COVID-19. The CDR3 DNA reads TGTGCCAGTAGAGGACAGGGGGCCGCTTTGGCTAATGAAAAACTGTTTTTT. Its protein product is CASRGQGAALANEKLFF.